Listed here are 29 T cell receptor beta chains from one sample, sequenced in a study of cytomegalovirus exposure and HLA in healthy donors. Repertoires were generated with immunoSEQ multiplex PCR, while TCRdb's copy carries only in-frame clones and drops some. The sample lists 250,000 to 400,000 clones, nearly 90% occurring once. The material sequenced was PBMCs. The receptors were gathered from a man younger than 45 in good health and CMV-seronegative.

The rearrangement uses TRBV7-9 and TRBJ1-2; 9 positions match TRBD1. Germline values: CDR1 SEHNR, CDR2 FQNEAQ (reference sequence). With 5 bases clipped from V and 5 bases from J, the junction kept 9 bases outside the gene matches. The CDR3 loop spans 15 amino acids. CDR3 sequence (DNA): TGTGCCAGCAGCACCTACGACAGGGGGGTTTATGGCTACACCTTC. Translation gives CASSTYDRGVYGYTF.

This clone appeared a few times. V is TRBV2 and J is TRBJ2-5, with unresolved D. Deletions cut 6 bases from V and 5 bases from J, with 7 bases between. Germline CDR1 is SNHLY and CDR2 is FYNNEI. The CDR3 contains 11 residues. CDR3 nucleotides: TGTGCCAGCAGCCCCATCGAGACCCAGTACTTC. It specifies CASSPIETQYF.

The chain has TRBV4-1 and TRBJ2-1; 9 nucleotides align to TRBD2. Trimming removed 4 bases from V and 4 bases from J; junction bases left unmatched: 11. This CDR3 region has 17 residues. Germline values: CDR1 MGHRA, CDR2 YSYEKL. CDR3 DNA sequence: TGCGCCAGCAGCCGACCGGGAGGAGCGGGGGGTTACAATGAGCAGTTCTTC. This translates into CASSRPGGAGGYNEQFF.

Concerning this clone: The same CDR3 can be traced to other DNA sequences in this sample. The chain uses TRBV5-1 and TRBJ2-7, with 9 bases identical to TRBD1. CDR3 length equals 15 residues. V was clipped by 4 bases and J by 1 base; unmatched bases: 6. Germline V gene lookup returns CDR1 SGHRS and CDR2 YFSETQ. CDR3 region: CASSLGGTGSYEQYF. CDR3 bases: TGCGCCAGCAGCCTGGGCGGGACAGGGTCCTACGAGCAGTACTTC.

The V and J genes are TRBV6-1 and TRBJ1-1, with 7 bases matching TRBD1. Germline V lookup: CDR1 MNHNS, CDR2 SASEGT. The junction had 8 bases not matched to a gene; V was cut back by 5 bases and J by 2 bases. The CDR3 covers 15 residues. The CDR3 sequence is CASSMWGQINTEAFF. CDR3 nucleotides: TGTGCCAGCAGTATGTGGGGACAGATAAACACTGAAGCTTTCTTT.

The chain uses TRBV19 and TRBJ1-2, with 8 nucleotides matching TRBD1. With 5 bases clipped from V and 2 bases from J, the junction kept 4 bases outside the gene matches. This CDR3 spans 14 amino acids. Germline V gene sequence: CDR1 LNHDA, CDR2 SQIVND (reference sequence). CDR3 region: CASSVTGANYGYTF. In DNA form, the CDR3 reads TGTGCCAGTAGTGTGACAGGGGCCAACTATGGCTACACCTTC. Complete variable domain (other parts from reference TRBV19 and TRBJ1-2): DGGITQSPKYLFRKEGQNVTLSCEQNLNHDAMYWYRQDPGQGLRLIYYSQIVNDFQKGDIAEGYSVSREKKESFPLTVTSAQKNPTAFYLCASSVTGANYGYTFGSGTRLTVV.

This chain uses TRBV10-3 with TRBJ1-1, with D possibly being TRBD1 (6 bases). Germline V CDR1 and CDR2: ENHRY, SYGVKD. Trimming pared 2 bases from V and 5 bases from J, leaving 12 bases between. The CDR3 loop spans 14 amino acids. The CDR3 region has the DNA TGTGCCATCAGTGAGGGATGGCAGGGGACTGAAGCTTTCTTT. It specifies CAISEGWQGTEAFF.

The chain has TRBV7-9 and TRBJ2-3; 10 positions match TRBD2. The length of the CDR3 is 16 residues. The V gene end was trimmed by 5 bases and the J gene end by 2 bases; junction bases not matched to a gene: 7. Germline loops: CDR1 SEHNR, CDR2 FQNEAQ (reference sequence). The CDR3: CASSPPSGGTTDTQYF. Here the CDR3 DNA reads TGTGCCAGCAGCCCCCCTAGCGGGGGAACCACAGATACGCAGTATTTT.

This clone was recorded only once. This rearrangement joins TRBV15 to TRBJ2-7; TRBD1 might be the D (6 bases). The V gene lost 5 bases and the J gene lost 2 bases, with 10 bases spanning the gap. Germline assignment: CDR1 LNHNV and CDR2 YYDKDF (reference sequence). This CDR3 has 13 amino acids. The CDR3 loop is CATSGDTTYEQYF. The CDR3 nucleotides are TGTGCCACCAGCGGGGACACTACCTACGAGCAGTACTTC.

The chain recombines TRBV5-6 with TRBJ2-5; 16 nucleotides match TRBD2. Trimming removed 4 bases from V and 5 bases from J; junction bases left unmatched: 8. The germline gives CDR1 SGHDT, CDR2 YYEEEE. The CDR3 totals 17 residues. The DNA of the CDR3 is TGTGCCAGCAGCCGAGGGACTAGCGGGGGGGCCCGTGAGACCCAGTACTTC. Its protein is CASSRGTSGGARETQYF.

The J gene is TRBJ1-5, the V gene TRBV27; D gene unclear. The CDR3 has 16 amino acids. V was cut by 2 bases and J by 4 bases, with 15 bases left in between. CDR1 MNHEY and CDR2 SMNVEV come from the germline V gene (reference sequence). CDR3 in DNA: TGTGCCAGCAGTTTAATCGCGGTTGTAGGTAATCAGCCCCAGCATTTT. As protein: CASSLIAVVGNQPQHF.

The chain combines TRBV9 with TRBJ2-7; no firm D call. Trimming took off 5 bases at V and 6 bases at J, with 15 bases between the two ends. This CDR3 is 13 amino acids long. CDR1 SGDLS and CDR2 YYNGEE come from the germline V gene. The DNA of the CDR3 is TGTGCCAGCAGTACTTTCCCCCCATTCGAGCAGTACTTC. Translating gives CASSTFPPFEQYF.

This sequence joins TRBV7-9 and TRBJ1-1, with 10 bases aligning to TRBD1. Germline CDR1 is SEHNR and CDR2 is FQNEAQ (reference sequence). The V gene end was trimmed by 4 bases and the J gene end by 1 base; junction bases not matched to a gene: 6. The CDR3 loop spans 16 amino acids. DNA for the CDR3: TGTGCCAGCAGCTCCACCCGGGACAGGGGGAACACTGAAGCTTTCTTT. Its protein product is CASSSTRDRGNTEAFF.

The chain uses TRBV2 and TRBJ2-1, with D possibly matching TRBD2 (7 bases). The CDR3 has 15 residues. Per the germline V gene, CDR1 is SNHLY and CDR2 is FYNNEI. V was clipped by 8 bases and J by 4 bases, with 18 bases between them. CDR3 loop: CASGGGQRLYNEQFF. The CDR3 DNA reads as TGTGCCAGCGGGGGGGGCCAGCGTCTGTACAATGAGCAGTTCTTC.

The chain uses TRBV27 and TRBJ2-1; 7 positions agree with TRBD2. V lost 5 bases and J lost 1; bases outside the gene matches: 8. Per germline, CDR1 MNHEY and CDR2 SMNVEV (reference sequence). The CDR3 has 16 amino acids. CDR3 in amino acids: CASSVAGSSSYNEQFF. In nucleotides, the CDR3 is TGTGCCAGCAGTGTAGCGGGTTCAAGTTCCTACAATGAGCAGTTCTTC.

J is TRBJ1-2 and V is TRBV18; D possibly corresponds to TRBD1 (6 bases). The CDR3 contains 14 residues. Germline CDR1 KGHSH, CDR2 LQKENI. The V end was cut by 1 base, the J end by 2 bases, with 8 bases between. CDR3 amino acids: CASSPLGQNYGYTF. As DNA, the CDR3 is TGTGCCAGCTCACCACTAGGACAGAACTATGGCTACACCTTC.

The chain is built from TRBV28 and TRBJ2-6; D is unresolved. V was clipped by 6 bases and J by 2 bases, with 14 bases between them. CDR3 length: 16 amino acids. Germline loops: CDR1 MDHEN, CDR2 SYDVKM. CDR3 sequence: CASSPSVFPGANVLTF. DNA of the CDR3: TGTGCCAGCAGCCCGTCCGTGTTCCCTGGGGCCAACGTCCTGACTTTC. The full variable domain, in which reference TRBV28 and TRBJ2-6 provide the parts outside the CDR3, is DVKVTQSSRYLVKRTGEKVFLECVQDMDHENMFWYRQDPGLGLRLIYFSYDVKMKEKGDIPEGYSVSREKKERFSLILESASTNQTSMYLCASSPSVFPGANVLTFGAGSRLTVL.

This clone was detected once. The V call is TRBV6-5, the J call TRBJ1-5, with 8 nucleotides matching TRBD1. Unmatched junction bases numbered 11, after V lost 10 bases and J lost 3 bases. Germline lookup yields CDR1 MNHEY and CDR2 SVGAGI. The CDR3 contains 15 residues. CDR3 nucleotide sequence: TGTGCCACCAAGACAGGGGCCAGTTCCAATCAGCCCCAGCATTTT. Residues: CATKTGASSNQPQHF.

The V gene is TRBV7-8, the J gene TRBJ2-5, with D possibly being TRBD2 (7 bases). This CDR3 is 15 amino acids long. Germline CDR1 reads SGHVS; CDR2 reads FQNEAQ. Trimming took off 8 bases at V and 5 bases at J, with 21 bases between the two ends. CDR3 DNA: TGTGCCAGCTCCGACAGGAAGGGGGGGGCGGAGACCCAGTACTTC. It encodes CASSDRKGGAETQYF.

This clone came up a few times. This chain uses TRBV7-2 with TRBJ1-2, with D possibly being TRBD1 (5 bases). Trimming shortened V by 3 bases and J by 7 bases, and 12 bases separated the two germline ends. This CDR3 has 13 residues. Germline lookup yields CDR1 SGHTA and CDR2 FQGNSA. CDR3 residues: CASSLGREGGYTF. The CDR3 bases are TGTGCCAGCAGCTTGGGCAGGGAAGGTGGCTACACCTTC.

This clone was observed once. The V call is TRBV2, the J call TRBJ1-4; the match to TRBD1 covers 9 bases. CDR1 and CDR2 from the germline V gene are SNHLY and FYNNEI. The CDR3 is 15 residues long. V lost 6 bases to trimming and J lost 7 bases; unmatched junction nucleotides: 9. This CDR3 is CASRNRGRLVEKLFF. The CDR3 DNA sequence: TGTGCCAGCAGGAACAGGGGGCGGTTAGTTGAAAAACTGTTTTTT.

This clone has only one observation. For the CDR3, the DNA is TGTGCCAGCAGTTACTCCCTATTGAATGAGCAGTTCTTC. This sequence encodes CASSYSLLNEQFF. The chain couples TRBV6-5 to TRBJ2-1; D gene unclear. Germline CDR1 MNHEY, CDR2 SVGAGI. This CDR3 has 13 residues. V dropped 0 bases and J dropped 7 bases, with 7 bases sitting between them.

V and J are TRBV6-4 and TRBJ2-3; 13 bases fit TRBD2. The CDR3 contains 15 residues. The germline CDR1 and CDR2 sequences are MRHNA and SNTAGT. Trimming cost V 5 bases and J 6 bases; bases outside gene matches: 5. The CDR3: CASSKLAGGLDTQYF. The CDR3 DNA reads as TGTGCCAGCAGTAAACTAGCGGGGGGGCTGGATACGCAGTATTTT.

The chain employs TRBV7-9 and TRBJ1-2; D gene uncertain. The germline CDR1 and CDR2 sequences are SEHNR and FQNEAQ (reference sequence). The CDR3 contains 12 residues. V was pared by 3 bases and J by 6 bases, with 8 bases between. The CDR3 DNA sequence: TGTGCCAGCAGCTTTTCAGGAAATGGCTACACCTTC. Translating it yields CASSFSGNGYTF.

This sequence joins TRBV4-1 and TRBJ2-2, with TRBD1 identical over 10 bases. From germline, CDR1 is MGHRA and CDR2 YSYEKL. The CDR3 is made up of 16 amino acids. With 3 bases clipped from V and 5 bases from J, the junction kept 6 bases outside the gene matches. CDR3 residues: CASSQGQGRGTGELFF. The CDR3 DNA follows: TGCGCCAGCAGCCAGGGACAGGGGAGAGGGACCGGGGAGCTGTTTTTT.

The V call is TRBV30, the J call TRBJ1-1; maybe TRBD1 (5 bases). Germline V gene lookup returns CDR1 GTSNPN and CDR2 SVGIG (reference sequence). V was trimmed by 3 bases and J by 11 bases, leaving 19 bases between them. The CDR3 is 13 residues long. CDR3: CAWSFGGSDSAFF. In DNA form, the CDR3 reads TGTGCCTGGAGCTTCGGGGGGAGCGACTCGGCTTTCTTT. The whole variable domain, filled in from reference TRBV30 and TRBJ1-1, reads SQTIHQWPATLVQPVGSPLSLECTVEGTSNPNLYWYRQAAGRGLQLLFYSVGIGQISSEVPQNLSASRPQDRQFILSSKKLLLSDSGFYLCAWSFGGSDSAFFGQGTRLTVV.

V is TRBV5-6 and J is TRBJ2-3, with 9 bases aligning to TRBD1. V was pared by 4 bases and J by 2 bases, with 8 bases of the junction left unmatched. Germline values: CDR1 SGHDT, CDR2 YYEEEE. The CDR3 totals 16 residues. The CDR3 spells CASSTRTGASTDTQYF. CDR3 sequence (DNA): TGTGCCAGCAGCACCCGGACAGGGGCTTCCACAGATACGCAGTATTTT.

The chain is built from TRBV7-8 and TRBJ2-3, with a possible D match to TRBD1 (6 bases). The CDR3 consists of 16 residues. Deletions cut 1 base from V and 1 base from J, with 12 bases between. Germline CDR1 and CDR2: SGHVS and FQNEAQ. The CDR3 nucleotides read TGTGCCAGCAGCTTAGATACAGGGATGGGCACAGATACGCAGTATTTT. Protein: CASSLDTGMGTDTQYF.

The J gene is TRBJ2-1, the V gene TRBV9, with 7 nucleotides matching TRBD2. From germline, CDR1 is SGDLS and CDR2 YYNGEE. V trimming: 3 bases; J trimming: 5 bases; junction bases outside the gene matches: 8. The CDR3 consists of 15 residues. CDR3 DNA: TGTGCCAGCAGCGCGAGGACTAGTAGCGACAATGAGCAGTTCTTC. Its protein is CASSARTSSDNEQFF.